The subject of this entry is one T cell receptor beta chain. What it binds is unknown. This sample stems from a study of T cell repertoires in cytomegalovirus infection. Study at large: Public TCR beta signature analysis indicated the presence of both CMV infection and matching HLA type. The study's findings and limits: CMV-specific TCR beta clonotypes restricted by HLA-C dominated the ex vivo response.

Germline CDR1 reads SGHVS; CDR2 reads FNYEAQ. V shed 2 bases and J shed 0 bases, with 14 bases lying between them. The CDR3 has 16 residues. TCRdb reprocessed the reads with MiXCR, giving one entry per CDR3 protein. The sample lists about 470,000 distinct CDR3 sequences, approximately 42% occurring once. The chain carries TRBV7-6 and TRBJ2-7; D might be TRBD1 (5 bases). The clonotype was recovered from a human donor in good health (CMV status not recorded). Some clones in this sample may be carry-over from other donors' samples. The material sequenced was cultured PBMCs, taken from culture after CMV antigen stimulation. For the CDR3, the DNA is TGTGCCAGCAGCTTATCGGCAGGGCCAGCCTCCTACGAGCAGTACTTC. Amino acid sequence: CASSLSAGPASYEQYF.